These 10 T cell receptor beta chains were all obtained from the same sample, sequenced in a study of identical twins. TCRdb re-derived calls from the 5' RACE reads in MiXCR, one entry per CDR3 protein. The sample yields 550,000 to 800,000 distinct CDR3 sequences, under 8.5% seen once. These data also featured in a second study, about yellow fever vaccine responses in identical twins.

The material sequenced was PBMCs. The receptors here all came from a woman aged 18-30 years in good health.

Regarding this clonotype: It may be a read error: a sequence one base away is much more abundant. The chain has TRBV7-9 and TRBJ1-4, with D possibly being TRBD1 (5 bases). Germline CDR1 is SEHNR and CDR2 is FQNEAQ (reference sequence). The CDR3 consists of 14 residues. CDR3 sequence: CASSSDGGNENLFF. For the CDR3, the DNA is TGTGCCAGCAGCTCCGACGGGGGTAATGAAAACCTGTTTTTT.

As for this clonotype: Here the CDR3 omits its conserved ending phenylalanine or tryptophan, so a read error is the likely source. This chain uses TRBV28 with TRBJ2-7, with TRBD2 matching over 8 bases. From germline, CDR1 is MDHEN and CDR2 SYDVKM. CDR3 length: 15 residues. With V trimmed by 3 bases and J by 2 bases, 6 bases remained unmatched. This CDR3 reads CASSFGRGATYEQYI. CDR3 DNA sequence: TGTGCCAGCAGTTTCGGGAGGGGGGCTACCTACGAGCAGTACATC.

This rearrangement joins TRBV5-1 to TRBJ1-1; 8 nucleotides line up with TRBD1. There are 12 residues in the CDR3. V lost 4 bases and J lost 11; bases outside the gene matches: 7. The V gene's germline CDR1 is SGHRS and CDR2 YFSETQ. The CDR3 loop reads CASSGDRGWAFF. The CDR3 nucleotides read TGCGCCAGCAGCGGTGACAGGGGCTGGGCTTTCTTT.

This clonotype was detected only a few times. This chain links TRBV2 with TRBJ2-7; D is uncertain. Germline CDR1 is SNHLY and CDR2 is FYNNEI. Trimming took off 9 bases at V and 2 bases at J, with 14 bases between the two ends. There are 13 residues in the CDR3. This CDR3 is CASTSRPTYEQYF. CDR3 nucleotides: TGTGCCAGTACCTCCAGGCCGACCTACGAGCAGTACTTC.

This chain connects TRBV10-3 to TRBJ2-3, with D possibly being TRBD1 (6 bases). In germline, CDR1 is ENHRY, CDR2 SYGVKD. The CDR3 extends over 13 amino acids. V lost 5 bases, J lost 6 bases, and 12 bases lay in between. In DNA form, the CDR3 reads TGTGCCATCAGTCCCCAGGGGATGGATACGCAGTATTTT. Translating gives CAISPQGMDTQYF.

This clonotype has a count of ten or more. The rearrangement links TRBV10-3 to TRBJ1-5; D gene uncertain. The length of the CDR3 is 12 residues. Germline V CDR1 and CDR2: ENHRY, SYGVKD. With 8 bases removed from V and 2 bases from J, the gap between germline ends came to 7 bases. CDR3 sequence (DNA): TGTGCCATCGGAGAAGGCAATCAGCCCCAGCATTTT. Translated, it gives CAIGEGNQPQHF.

The V call is TRBV28, the J call TRBJ2-7; TRBD2 matches 10 bases. The CDR3 is 14 residues long. Germline trimming cut 8 bases from V and 4 bases from J; bases unmatched to any gene: 8. The germline CDR1 and CDR2 sequences are MDHEN and SYDVKM. For the CDR3, the DNA is TGTGCCAGCGGACCCGGGACTAGCGTGTACGAGCAGTACGTC. Protein sequence: CASGPGTSVYEQYV.

This clonotype was seen only a few times. The chain has TRBV6-5 and TRBJ1-6; no reliable D call. The CDR3 extends over 15 amino acids. Germline assignment: CDR1 MNHEY and CDR2 SVGAGI. With 0 bases removed from V and 7 bases from J, the gap between germline ends came to 10 bases. CDR3 nucleotide sequence: TGTGCCAGCAGTTACTCGAGGCAGACAAATTCACCCCTCCACTTT. It is translated as CASSYSRQTNSPLHF.

The chain recombines TRBV27 with TRBJ1-3; D is unresolved. The CDR3 contains 13 residues. Trimming cost V 7 bases and J 2 bases, with 9 bases left between them. The V gene's germline CDR1 is MNHEY and CDR2 SMNVEV (reference sequence). This CDR3 reads CASMYRPGNTIYF. CDR3 in DNA: TGTGCCAGCATGTATAGACCTGGAAACACCATATATTTT.

On this clonotype: The junction and the germline gene differ at one end; a read error may be behind it. This rearrangement joins TRBV20-1 to TRBJ2-2, with 11 nucleotides matching TRBD2. Germline assignment: CDR1 DFQATT and CDR2 SNEGSKA (reference sequence). CDR3 length: 17 amino acids. The CDR3 DNA reads TGCTGTGCTAAGGCTAGCGGGGGGCTCATGAACACCGGGGAGCTGTTTTTT. It specifies CCAKASGGLMNTGELFF.